One sample yielded the 21 T cell receptor beta chains listed below, sequenced in a study of blood T cells in healthy people across ages (dated by TCRdb to about 2015). The library relied on 5' RACE. Sequencing relied on an Illumina HiSeq 2500. A second PCR of roughly 6 to 12 cycles was performed with a sample-barcoded 5' primer and a J-beta primer mix. The raw public reads went through TCRdb reprocessing: fastp at Q25, MiXCR clone calling, in-frame beta chains kept. Each CDR3 protein appears once, grouped with its most common genes and DNA. In all, the sample holds roughly 640,000 distinct CDR3 sequences, and about 30% of those were seen once. Clones ranked in the top ten supply 15% to 17% of the sample. The sequencing input was blood. The receptors originated from a woman of 80 years or more in good health.

Turning to this clonotype: A much larger clone differs by one base, so this may be a read error. The chain is built from TRBV12-3 or TRBV12-4 and TRBJ2-5; 8 nucleotides align to TRBD2. This CDR3 comprises 13 residues. The ends lost 8 bases at V and 9 bases at J; junction bases unmatched: 11. CDR3: CASGPPAGEAQYF. CDR3 nucleotides: TGTGCCAGCGGGCCCCCAGCGGGGGAGGCCCAGTACTTC.

The chain carries TRBV20-1 and TRBJ2-1, with TRBD2 identical over 10 bases. V was clipped by 3 bases and J by 5 bases; unmatched bases: 4. The CDR3 sequence is 14 residues long. CDR1 DFQATT and CDR2 SNEGSKA come from the germline V gene (reference sequence). The CDR3 loop is CSASLLAGNNEQFF. CDR3 bases: TGCAGTGCTAGCTTACTAGCGGGAAACAATGAGCAGTTCTTC.

For this clonotype: Just one base apart from a much larger clone, this may be a read error. The chain carries TRBV29-1 and TRBJ2-5; maybe TRBD2 (6 bases). This CDR3 region has 13 residues. V was trimmed by 8 bases and J by 5 bases, leaving 18 bases between them. Germline V gene lookup returns CDR1 SQVTM and CDR2 ANQGSEA. The CDR3 coding sequence is TGCAGCCTCCGGTTGGCGGGGTGGGAGACCCAGTACTTC. Its translation is CSLRLAGWETQYF. Full variable domain (outside the CDR3, taken from reference TRBV29-1 and TRBJ2-5): SAVISQKPSRDICQRGTSLTIQCQVDSQVTMMFWYRQQPGQSLTLIATANQGSEATYESGFVIDKFPISRPNLTFSTLTVSNMSPEDSSIYLCSLRLAGWETQYFGPGTRLLVL.

At least ten counts were recorded for this clonotype. This chain uses TRBV7-2 with TRBJ1-5; unclear D gene. Germline loops: CDR1 SGHTA, CDR2 FQGNSA. The CDR3 consists of 12 residues. V was clipped by 0 bases and J by 6 bases, with 3 bases between them. In DNA form, the CDR3 reads TGTGCCAGCAGCTTAGCCGGTCAGCCCCAGCATTTT. Translating gives CASSLAGQPQHF.

V gene TRBV25-1 combines with J gene TRBJ1-1; D not resolved. This CDR3 comprises 15 residues. The V gene's germline CDR1 is MGHDK and CDR2 SYGVNS. The V end was cut by 1 base, the J end by 1 base, with 10 bases between. In nucleotides, the CDR3 is TGTGCCAGCAGTGAATTCCGGGCGGCGAACACTGAAGCTTTCTTT. Its protein product is CASSEFRAANTEAFF.

This clonotype has a count of ten or more. The V gene is TRBV20-1, the J gene TRBJ1-1; 10 positions match TRBD1. The germline V gene has CDR1 DFQATT and CDR2 SNEGSKA (reference sequence). The CDR3 is 14 residues long. Trimming at V came to 5 bases and at J to 3 bases, leaving 6 bases not matched to a gene. This chain's CDR3 is CSAPKTGGYTEAFF. In nucleotides, the CDR3 is TGCAGTGCTCCTAAGACAGGGGGCTACACTGAAGCTTTCTTT.

This clonotype was observed many times. The rearrangement joins TRBV27 to TRBJ2-1; 7 nucleotides align to TRBD1. Germline trimming cut 3 bases from V and 1 base from J; bases unmatched to any gene: 3. CDR3 length equals 15 residues. Germline CDR1 and CDR2: MNHEY and SMNVEV (reference sequence). The chain's CDR3 is CASSFAGGSYNEQFF. In DNA, the CDR3 is TGTGCCAGCAGTTTCGCAGGGGGATCCTACAATGAGCAGTTCTTC.

This clonotype was counted at least ten times. J is TRBJ1-1 and V is TRBV9; D is uncertain. The germline V and J ends were trimmed by 4 bases and 0 bases, with 7 bases remaining between them. The CDR3 is 13 residues long. CDR1 SGDLS and CDR2 YYNGEE come from the germline V gene. CDR3 region: CASSRDMNTEAFF. For the CDR3, the DNA is TGTGCCAGCAGCCGCGACATGAACACTGAAGCTTTCTTT.

In this sample, this clonotype turned up a few times. V usage is TRBV9 and J usage is TRBJ1-1; perhaps TRBD1 as D (5 bases). Germline V gene data show CDR1 as SGDLS and CDR2 as YYNGEE. The V end was cut by 4 bases, the J end by 4 bases, with 20 bases between. The CDR3 contains 16 residues. The chain's CDR3 is CASSFGTAGRGTEAFF. CDR3 coding DNA: TGTGCCAGCAGCTTCGGGACGGCAGGAAGGGGCACTGAAGCTTTCTTT.

There are a few counts of this clonotype. This chain connects TRBV28 to TRBJ2-7, with 7 bases matching TRBD1. CDR1 and CDR2 from the germline V gene are MDHEN and SYDVKM. Trimming cost V 4 bases and J 3 bases; bases outside gene matches: 12. The CDR3 is made up of 16 amino acids. CDR3 coding DNA: TGTGCCAGCAGTTCCCTTCGACAGGGACCCCTCTACGAGCAGTACTTC. Its protein product is CASSSLRQGPLYEQYF. The full variable domain, rest sourced from reference TRBV28 and TRBJ2-7, is DVKVTQSSRYLVKRTGEKVFLECVQDMDHENMFWYRQDPGLGLRLIYFSYDVKMKEKGDIPEGYSVSREKKERFSLILESASTNQTSMYLCASSSLRQGPLYEQYFGPGTRLTVT.

In the case of this clonotype: Germline is not matched at one junction end, which may reflect a read error. This sequence joins TRBV7-3 and TRBJ2-3; D may be TRBD1 (6 bases). The germline CDR1 and CDR2 sequences are SGHTA and FQGTGA. The CDR3 has 17 residues. The chain's CDR3 is CASSPLGAERPTGTQYF. The CDR3 DNA sequence: TGTGCCAGCAGCCCCCTGGGGGCGGAGCGCCCTACAGGTACGCAGTATTTT.

This clonotype appeared many times. V and J are TRBV6-5 and TRBJ2-7; D possibly corresponds to TRBD2 (5 bases). From germline, CDR1 is MNHEY and CDR2 SVGAGI. The CDR3 totals 15 residues. V lost 6 bases to trimming and J lost 0 bases, with 15 bases between them. The CDR3 bases are TGTGCCAGCAGGGAACGGGGTTCTTCCTCCTACGAGCAGTACTTC. Encoded protein: CASRERGSSSYEQYF.

The chain employs TRBV20-1 and TRBJ2-3; D perhaps matches TRBD1 (5 bases). Germline-derived CDR1 and CDR2 are DFQATT and SNEGSKA (reference sequence). This CDR3 spans 15 amino acids. The V and J ends lost 1 base and 4 bases respectively, with 15 bases between them. DNA for the CDR3: TGCAGTGCTAGAGGTCCCAGGGAAGGATCAGATACGCAGTATTTT. It translates to CSARGPREGSDTQYF.

V is TRBV7-8 and J is TRBJ1-2, with no clear D. Germline lookup yields CDR1 SGHVS and CDR2 FQNEAQ. V was clipped by 2 bases and J by 3 bases, with 10 bases between them. The CDR3 extends over 14 amino acids. The CDR3 is CASSLKAADYGYTF. The CDR3 nucleotides read TGTGCCAGCAGCTTAAAGGCCGCCGACTATGGCTACACCTTC.

This clonotype was observed many times. The genes are TRBV6-2 or TRBV6-3 and TRBJ2-1; D remains unclear. CDR1 is MNHEY, CDR2 SVGEGT, per germline. CDR3 length: 12 residues. V was clipped by 2 bases and J by 4 bases, with 3 bases between them. The CDR3 sequence is CASSYGYNEQFF. Written as DNA, the CDR3 is TGTGCCAGCAGTTACGGGTACAATGAGCAGTTCTTC.

This clonotype was counted many times. The chain has TRBV20-1 and TRBJ2-5, with TRBD2 as a possible D gene (6 bases). The CDR3 sequence is 14 residues long. Between the trimmed V and J ends, which lost 6 bases and 3 bases, there was a span of 17 bases. Per germline, CDR1 DFQATT and CDR2 SNEGSKA (reference sequence). In DNA, the CDR3 is TGCAGTGCCTCGGAGGGGATCGCGGAAGAGACCCAGTACTTC. This translates into CSASEGIAEETQYF.

This clonotype was counted ten times or more. V and J are TRBV5-1 and TRBJ2-5, with 13 bases lining up with TRBD2. V trimming: 0 bases; J trimming: 4 bases; junction bases outside the gene matches: 3. This CDR3 is built from 16 residues. Looked up from germline, CDR1 is SGHRS and CDR2 is YFSETQ. CDR3 DNA sequence: TGCGCCAGCAGCTTGGCGGGACTAGCGGGGTCAGAGACCCAGTACTTC. The encoded protein is CASSLAGLAGSETQYF.

This clonotype was seen at least ten times. This may come from a read error, since a much larger clone is one base off. In DNA, the CDR3 is TGTGCCAGCAGCCGAACCGGGACAGGGGGTTTGAACACCGGGGAGCGGTTTTTT. This encodes CASSRTGTGGLNTGERFF. The chain is built from TRBV6-1 and TRBJ2-2; 11 bases agree with TRBD1. The length of the CDR3 is 18 residues. The V gene's germline CDR1 is MNHNS and CDR2 SASEGT.

The chain employs TRBV7-2 and TRBJ2-5, with a possible D match to TRBD2 (6 bases). The CDR3 runs to 17 residues. The germline V and J ends were trimmed by 1 base and 5 bases, with 20 bases remaining between them. The germline V gene has CDR1 SGHTA and CDR2 FQGNSA. The CDR3 DNA is TGTGCCAGCAGCTTAGAGCCCCCTATCCGGGGGAGTGAGACCCAGTACTTC. This encodes CASSLEPPIRGSETQYF.

Of note for this clonotype: This may be a read error: a much more frequent sequence differs by one nucleotide. The chain combines TRBV15 with TRBJ2-3; D ambiguous. The CDR3 sequence is 12 residues long. Germline lookup yields CDR1 LNHNV and CDR2 YYDKDF (reference sequence). DNA for the CDR3: TGTGCCACCGGCAGAGATGGGATTGCGCAGTATTTT. Its protein is CATGRDGIAQYF.

The chain joins TRBV7-2 to TRBJ2-7, with a weak D call TRBD2 (6 bases). Trimming took off 5 bases at V and 3 bases at J, with 20 bases between the two ends. The germline V gene encodes CDR1 SGHTA and CDR2 FQGNSA. The length of the CDR3 is 16 residues. The CDR3 spells CASSASWDLGIYEQYF. DNA for the CDR3: TGTGCCAGCAGCGCTTCCTGGGACTTAGGCATCTACGAGCAGTACTTC.